The 26 T cell receptor beta chains listed next were all sequenced from one sample in a study of Graves' ophthalmopathy and Graves' hyperthyroidism. Beta-chain TCR CDR3 regions were amplified from RNA transcripts. A first-round RT-PCR used HTBI primers, followed by a second-round multiplex PCR. TCRdb independently ran MiXCR on the multiplex PCR reads; one entry per CDR3 protein. The data show more than 300,000 distinct CDR3 sequences, about 18% seen once. Material for sequencing was peripheral blood. The receptors shown here come from an adult woman with stable Graves' hyperthyroidism.

This clonotype was found a few times. The V and J genes are TRBV7-2 and TRBJ1-6; the D is unclear. Between the trimmed V and J ends, which lost 1 base and 0 bases, there was a span of 7 bases. The CDR3 is made up of 16 amino acids. CDR1 SGHTA and CDR2 FQGNSA come from the germline V gene. CDR3 protein: CASSLGSLSYNSPLHF. The CDR3 nucleotides are TGTGCCAGCAGCTTAGGATCCCTCTCCTATAATTCACCCCTCCACTTT.

This clonotype was observed many times. The chain carries TRBV7-2 and TRBJ2-5; the D gene is possibly TRBD2 (5 bases). Deletions cut 3 bases from V and 1 base from J, with 12 bases between. There are 15 residues in the CDR3. Germline V lookup: CDR1 SGHTA, CDR2 FQGNSA. The CDR3, as DNA: TGTGCCAGCAGCTTGAGCGCGGGCCCCCAAGAGACCCAGTACTTC. Amino acid sequence: CASSLSAGPQETQYF.

This chain links TRBV10-3 with TRBJ2-7, with 8 bases that match TRBD1. Germline V gene lookup returns CDR1 ENHRY and CDR2 SYGVKD. J gave up 1 base and V 2 bases, and 1 base lay outside the gene matches. CDR3 length: 14 amino acids. CDR3 region: CAISERDRSYEQYF. CDR3 DNA: TGTGCCATCAGTGAGAGGGACAGGTCCTACGAGCAGTACTTC.

This clonotype was picked up many times. The chain is built from TRBV28 and TRBJ1-5, with D possibly being TRBD1 (5 bases). CDR3 length: 17 residues. Germline V lookup: CDR1 MDHEN, CDR2 SYDVKM. The V end lost 6 bases, the J end lost 2 bases, and 20 bases lay between the germline ends. CDR3 nucleotides: TGTGCCAGCAGCAGTGTCCCCAAGGGGCTACGCAATCAGCCCCAGCATTTT. Protein: CASSSVPKGLRNQPQHF. The entire variable domain, with the rest obtained from reference TRBV28 and TRBJ1-5, is as follows: DVKVTQSSRYLVKRTGEKVFLECVQDMDHENMFWYRQDPGLGLRLIYFSYDVKMKEKGDIPEGYSVSREKKERFSLILESASTNQTSMYLCASSSVPKGLRNQPQHFGDGTRLSIL.

The chain links TRBV3-1 to TRBJ2-7; TRBD2 agrees at 10 bases. The CDR3 is 16 residues long. Germline CDR1 is LGHDT and CDR2 is YNNKEL (reference sequence). V dropped 0 bases and J dropped 0; count of bases not matched to a gene: 2. The CDR3 region has the DNA TGTGCCAGCAGCCAAGAACTAGCGGGACCCTCCTACGAGCAGTACTTC. This sequence encodes CASSQELAGPSYEQYF.

This clonotype was observed many times. J is TRBJ2-7 and V is TRBV19, with D possibly matching TRBD2 (6 bases). The germline V and J ends were trimmed by 2 bases and 0 bases, with 11 bases remaining between them. The germline gives CDR1 LNHDA, CDR2 SQIVND (reference sequence). CDR3 size: 15 residues. The CDR3 is CASSIITGSSYEQYF. The CDR3 bases are TGTGCCAGTAGTATAATCACCGGGAGCTCCTACGAGCAGTACTTC.

This clonotype was seen at least ten times. The rearrangement uses TRBV27 and TRBJ1-1; a possible D gene is TRBD1 (5 bases). Trimming took 6 bases from V and 1 from J, leaving 9 bases between them. Looked up from germline, CDR1 is MNHEY and CDR2 is SMNVEV (reference sequence). This CDR3 is built from 13 residues. The DNA of the CDR3 is TGTGCCAGCAGACTACAGGCGAACACTGAAGCTTTCTTT. Protein: CASRLQANTEAFF.

This clonotype was seen ten or more times. The chain couples TRBV4-1 to TRBJ2-5, with D unclear. The V and J ends lost 2 bases and 4 bases respectively, with 14 bases between them. The CDR3 totals 15 residues. The germline gives CDR1 MGHRA, CDR2 YSYEKL. The CDR3 coding sequence is TGCGCCAGCAGCCAAAGTGGCAGCGCTGGAGAGACCCAGTACTTC. Its protein is CASSQSGSAGETQYF.

This clonotype was found a few times. This may stem from a read error, because a much larger clone lies one nucleotide away. V and J are TRBV6-1 and TRBJ2-7; no clear D. CDR3 size: 14 residues. The germline V and J ends were trimmed by 6 bases and 11 bases, with 23 bases remaining between them. The germline V gene has CDR1 MNHNS and CDR2 SASEGT. Written as DNA, the CDR3 is TGTGCCAGCAGGTCCGAGGTGAGCTCCTACAAGAAGTACTTC. Translation: CASRSEVSSYKKYF.

The CDR3 DNA sequence: TGTGCCAGCAGTTACACCGAAACGGGCACTGAAGCTTTCTTT. This encodes CASSYTETGTEAFF. The chain joins TRBV6-5 to TRBJ1-1; D gene ambiguous. Deletions cut 2 bases from V and 4 bases from J, with 11 bases between. CDR3 size: 14 residues. The germline V gene encodes CDR1 MNHEY and CDR2 SVGAGI.

Remarks on this clonotype: A read error may be the cause here, since a much bigger clone is one base away. This chain uses TRBV11-2 with TRBJ2-7, with 7 bases fitting TRBD1. CDR1 SGHAT and CDR2 FQNNGV come from the germline V gene. The CDR3 contains 14 residues. The junction had 16 bases not matched to a gene; V was cut back by 4 bases and J by 13 bases. The chain's CDR3 is CASSSGTVGYEYYF. DNA of the CDR3: TGTGCCAGCAGCTCCGGGACAGTAGGCTACGAGTATTACTTC.

This sequence joins TRBV6-5 and TRBJ1-2; 7 bases agree with TRBD1. V was pared by 4 bases and J by 7 bases, with 6 bases of the junction left unmatched. The CDR3 contains 13 residues. Germline V lookup: CDR1 MNHEY, CDR2 SVGAGI. In nucleotides, the CDR3 is TGTGCCAGCAGTTCCACCAGGGGGTTTGGCTACACCTTC. Translation: CASSSTRGFGYTF.

This clonotype was detected many times. The rearrangement links TRBV28 to TRBJ2-7, with 10 bases that match TRBD1. Germline-derived CDR1 and CDR2 are MDHEN and SYDVKM. The CDR3 is 15 residues long. The ends lost 10 bases at V and 4 bases at J; junction bases unmatched: 13. CDR3 bases: TGTGCCACCGCCCCCTCCGGGACAGGGGTGTACGAGCAGTACTTC. Translation gives CATAPSGTGVYEQYF.

In this sample, this clonotype turned up many times. The chain employs TRBV6-5 and TRBJ1-2; D unclear. This CDR3 is built from 13 residues. CDR1 is MNHEY, CDR2 SVGAGI, per germline. With 6 bases removed from V and 8 bases from J, the gap between germline ends came to 16 bases. CDR3 nucleotides: TGTGCCAGCAGGGATCACAGTAATCAAGGCTACACCTTC. It translates to CASRDHSNQGYTF.

This clonotype was seen more than once but under ten times. With a much larger clone just one base away, this may be a read error. V gene TRBV19 combines with J gene TRBJ2-2, with D perhaps matching TRBD2 (6 bases). The CDR3 extends over 14 amino acids. From germline, CDR1 is LNHDA and CDR2 SQIVND (reference sequence). Written as DNA, the CDR3 is TGTGCCAGTAGTGCTGGACATTCGACCGGGGGGCTGTTTTTT. It yields the protein CASSAGHSTGGLFF.

The sample holds a few counts of this clonotype. A read error may account for a junction end that differs from germline. The CDR3 nucleotides read TGTGCCAGCAGCTTGGGTAGCGGGGGGTTCGGAGAGACCAAGTACTTC. This translates into CASSLGSGGFGETKYF. The rearrangement joins TRBV5-4 to TRBJ2-5; 10 bases match TRBD2. There are 16 residues in the CDR3. Germline CDR1 and CDR2: SGHNT and YYREEE (reference sequence). Combining the CDR3 with reference TRBV5-4 and TRBJ2-5 gives the whole variable domain ETGVTQSPTHLIKTRGQQVTLRCSSQSGHNTVSWYQQALGQGPQFIFQYYREEENGRGNFPPRFSGLQFPNYSSELNVNALELDDSALYLCASSLGSGGFGETKYFGPGTRLLVL.

This clonotype was counted ten times or more. The gene calls are TRBV12-3 or TRBV12-4 and TRBJ1-5; D remains ambiguous. V shed 4 bases and J shed 3 bases, with 13 bases lying between them. This CDR3 is 15 amino acids long. Here the CDR3 DNA reads TGTGCCAGCAGTTCAAGTAGACTAATCAATCAGCCCCAGCATTTT. This translates into CASSSSRLINQPQHF.

This clonotype occurred many times. This rearrangement joins TRBV5-1 to TRBJ1-1; D unclear. V was cut by 4 bases and J by 1 base, with 8 bases left in between. The germline V gene encodes CDR1 SGHRS and CDR2 YFSETQ. The CDR3 sequence is 13 residues long. The CDR3 bases are TGCGCCAGCAGCGAGGCTACGAACACTGAAGCTTTCTTT. It encodes CASSEATNTEAFF. Supplemented by reference TRBV5-1 and TRBJ1-1, the full variable domain reads KAGVTQTPRYLIKTRGQQVTLSCSPISGHRSVSWYQQTPGQGLQFLFEYFSETQRNKGNFPGRFSGRQFSNSRSEMNVSTLELGDSALYLCASSEATNTEAFFGQGTRLTVV.

This clonotype was observed many times. The rearrangement uses TRBV19 and TRBJ2-7, with a tentative D call TRBD2 (5 bases). V lost 3 bases and J 0 bases, leaving 9 bases between the germline ends. The length of the CDR3 is 14 residues. CDR1 and CDR2 from the germline V gene are LNHDA and SQIVND (reference sequence). The CDR3, as DNA: TGTGCCAGTAGTATGGGCGGGCGCTCCTACGAGCAGTACTTC. Amino acid sequence: CASSMGGRSYEQYF.

This clonotype occurred a few times. The chain carries TRBV3-1 and TRBJ2-7, with TRBD2 matching 8 bases. The germline CDR1 and CDR2 sequences are LGHDT and YNNKEL (reference sequence). This CDR3 contains 18 residues. The V and J ends lost 0 bases and 1 base, in that order; junction bases with no gene match: 11. The CDR3 coding sequence is TGTGCCAGCAGCCAAGATCGGGGGGGGCTGCGGTTATCCTACGAGCAGTACTTC. It translates to CASSQDRGGLRLSYEQYF.

At least ten counts were recorded for this clonotype. The genes are TRBV6-2 or TRBV6-3 and TRBJ1-5; 8 positions agree with TRBD1. Per the germline V gene, CDR1 is MNHEY and CDR2 is SVGEGT. This CDR3 is 15 amino acids long. Unmatched junction bases numbered 4, after V lost 0 bases and J lost 6 bases. The CDR3 nucleotides are TGTGCCAGCAGTTACTCGAGCAGGGGGCCTCAGCCCCAGCATTTT. As protein: CASSYSSRGPQPQHF.

This clonotype came up many times. CDR3 DNA: TGTGCCAGCAGTTTTGAGTCTGGAGCGGGGGCCAACGTCCTGACTTTC. It codes for CASSFESGAGANVLTF. The gene calls are TRBV12-3 or TRBV12-4 and TRBJ2-6; D gene ambiguous. The CDR3 runs to 16 residues. V lost 3 bases and J lost 4, with 13 bases in between.

CDR3 nucleotide sequence: TGTGCCAGCAGTTCCCAGGGGGGAGGATATGGCTACACCTTC. This translates into CASSSQGGGYGYTF. The chain combines TRBV6-2 or TRBV6-3 with TRBJ1-2; 7 positions match TRBD1. Unmatched junction bases numbered 7, after V lost 4 bases and J lost 5 bases. The CDR3 is 14 residues long. Germline V CDR1 and CDR2: MNHEY, SVGEGT.

This clonotype has a count of ten or more. The chain combines TRBV30 with TRBJ1-5; TRBD1 matches 8 bases. Trimming at V came to 4 bases and at J to 2 bases, leaving 4 bases not matched to a gene. This CDR3 is 14 amino acids long. Germline V gene data show CDR1 as GTSNPN and CDR2 as SVGIG (reference sequence). Here the CDR3 reads CAWTPGQGNQPQHF. CDR3 coding DNA: TGTGCCTGGACCCCGGGACAGGGCAATCAGCCCCAGCATTTT.

As regards this clonotype: This may come from a read error, since a much larger clone is one base off. V and J are TRBV24-1 and TRBJ2-5, with 14 bases lining up with TRBD2. The CDR3 covers 16 residues. Germline V gene sequence: CDR1 KGHDR, CDR2 SFDVKD. CDR3 coding DNA: TGTGCCATCAGTGAAGGGACTAGCGGGAGCTTTGAGACCCAGTACTTC. It specifies CAISEGTSGSFETQYF.

The table lists this clonotype with a few counts. An end of the junction does not agree with germline; a read error may underlie this. This chain joins TRBV11-1 and TRBJ2-2, with 7 bases aligning to TRBD1. The germline CDR1 and CDR2 sequences are SGHAT and FQDESV (reference sequence). The CDR3 consists of 18 residues. The CDR3, as DNA: TGTGCCAACAGCCCCGGTCCTCGGGACAGATTAAACACCGGGGAGCTGTTTTTT. Translation gives CANSPGPRDRLNTGELFF.